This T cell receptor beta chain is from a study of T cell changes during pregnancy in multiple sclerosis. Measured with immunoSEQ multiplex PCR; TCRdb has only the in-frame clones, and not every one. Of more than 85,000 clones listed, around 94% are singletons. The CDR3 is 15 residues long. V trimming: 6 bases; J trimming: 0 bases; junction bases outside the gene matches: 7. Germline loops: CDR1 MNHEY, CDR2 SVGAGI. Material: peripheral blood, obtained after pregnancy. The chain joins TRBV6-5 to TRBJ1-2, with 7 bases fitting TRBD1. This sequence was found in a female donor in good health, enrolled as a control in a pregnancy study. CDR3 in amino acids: CASRVSGTANYGYTF. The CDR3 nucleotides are TGTGCCAGCAGGGTCTCCGGGACAGCTAACTATGGCTACACCTTC.